The entry below gives a single T cell receptor beta chain sequence along with its context. This clone's antigen is unknown. Base qualities are missing; no much larger clone stands one base away. These data originate in a study of T cell changes during pregnancy in multiple sclerosis (dated by TCRdb to 2018 to 2020). The study in broad terms: In women with multiple sclerosis, the researchers looked at how the T cell repertoire shifted as pregnancy progressed.

Per the germline V gene (reference sequence), LNHDA is the CDR1 and SQIVND is the CDR2. Measured from the cysteine to the phenylalanine, the CDR3 is 12 residues long. Only CDR3 DNA is held: 36 bases, read in frame from base 1. Trimming takes 10 bases off V and 4 bases off J; junction bases not matched to a gene: 4. Receptor amplification or capture employed the immunoSEQ multiplex PCR assay. TCRdb retrieved this table from immuneACCESS and kept in-frame rearrangements only. Not all clones are present; in checked studies, unresolved V genes account for under half, and no reason is known for the remainder. The sample records approximately 61,000 clones, approximately 86% of which are singletons. Over 1.5% of the sample comes from the top ten.

The sequence was obtained from a female donor with multiple sclerosis, enrolled in a pregnancy study. The source material was peripheral blood, sampled in the first trimester of pregnancy. This chain joins TRBV19 to TRBJ2-3, with 8 junctional bases fitting TRBD2. The nucleotides are TGTGCCACCGGGAGGGCATCAGATACGCAGTATTTT. Translated, it reads CATGRASDTQYF.